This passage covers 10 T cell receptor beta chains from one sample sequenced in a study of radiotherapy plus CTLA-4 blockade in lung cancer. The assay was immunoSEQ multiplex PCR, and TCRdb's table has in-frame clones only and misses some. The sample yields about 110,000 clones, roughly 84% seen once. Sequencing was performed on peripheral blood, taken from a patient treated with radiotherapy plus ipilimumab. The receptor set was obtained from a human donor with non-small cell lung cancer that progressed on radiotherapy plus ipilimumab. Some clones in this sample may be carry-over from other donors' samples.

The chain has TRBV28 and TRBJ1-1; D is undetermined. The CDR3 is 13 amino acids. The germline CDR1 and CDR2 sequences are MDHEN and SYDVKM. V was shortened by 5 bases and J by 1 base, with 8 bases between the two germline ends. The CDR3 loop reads CASSISPNTEAFF. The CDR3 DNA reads TGTGCCAGCAGTATCTCCCCGAACACTGAAGCTTTCTTT.

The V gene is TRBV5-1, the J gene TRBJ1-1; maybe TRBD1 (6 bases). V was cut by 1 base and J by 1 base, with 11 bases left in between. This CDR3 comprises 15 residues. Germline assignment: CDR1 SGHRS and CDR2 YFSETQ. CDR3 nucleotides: TGCGCCAGCAGCTTGTTGGGACACCCGAACACTGAAGCTTTCTTT. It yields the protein CASSLLGHPNTEAFF.

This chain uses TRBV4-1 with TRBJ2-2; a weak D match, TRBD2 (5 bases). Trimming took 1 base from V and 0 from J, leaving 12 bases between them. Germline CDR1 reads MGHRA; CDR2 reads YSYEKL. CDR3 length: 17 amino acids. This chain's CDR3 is CASSQAPGVPNTGELFF. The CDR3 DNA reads TGCGCCAGCAGCCAAGCCCCCGGGGTACCGAACACCGGGGAGCTGTTTTTT.

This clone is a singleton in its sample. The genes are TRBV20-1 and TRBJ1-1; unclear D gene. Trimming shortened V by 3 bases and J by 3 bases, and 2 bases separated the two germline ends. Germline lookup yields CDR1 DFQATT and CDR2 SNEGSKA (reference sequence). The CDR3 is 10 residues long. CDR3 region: CSASDTEAFF. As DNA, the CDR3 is TGCAGTGCTAGTGACACTGAAGCTTTCTTT.

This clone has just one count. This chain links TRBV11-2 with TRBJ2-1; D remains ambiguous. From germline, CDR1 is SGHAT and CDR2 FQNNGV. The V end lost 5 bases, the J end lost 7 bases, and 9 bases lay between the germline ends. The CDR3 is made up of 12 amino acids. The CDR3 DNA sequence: TGTGCCAGCAGCCCCCAGATAAATGAGCAGTTCTTC. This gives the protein CASSPQINEQFF. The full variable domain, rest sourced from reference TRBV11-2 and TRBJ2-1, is EAGVAQSPRYKIIEKRQSVAFWCNPISGHATLYWYQQILGQGPKLLIQFQNNGVVDDSQLPKDRFSAERLKGVDSTLKIQPAKLEDSAVYLCASSPQINEQFFGPGTRLTVL.

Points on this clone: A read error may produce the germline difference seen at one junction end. The DNA of the CDR3 is TGTGCCAGCAGTGATGACAGGAGCAGAATCATGGTCTTT. Protein: CASSDDRSRIMVF. This chain uses TRBV2 with TRBJ1-1; the D gene is possibly TRBD1 (6 bases). Germline values: CDR1 SNHLY, CDR2 FYNNEI. CDR3 length equals 13 residues.

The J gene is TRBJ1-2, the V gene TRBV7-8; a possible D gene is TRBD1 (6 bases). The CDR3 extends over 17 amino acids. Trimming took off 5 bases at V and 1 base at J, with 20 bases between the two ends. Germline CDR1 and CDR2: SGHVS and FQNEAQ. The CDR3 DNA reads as TGTGCCAGCAGCCGCAGGACAGACACTCTAATTAACTATGGCTACACCTTC. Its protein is CASSRRTDTLINYGYTF.

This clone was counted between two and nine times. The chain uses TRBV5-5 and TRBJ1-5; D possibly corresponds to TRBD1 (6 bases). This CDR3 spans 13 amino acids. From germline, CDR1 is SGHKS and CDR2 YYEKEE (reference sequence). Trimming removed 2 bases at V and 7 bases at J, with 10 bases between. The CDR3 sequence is CASSFHREQPQHF. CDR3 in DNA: TGTGCCAGCAGCTTTCACAGGGAACAGCCCCAGCATTTT.

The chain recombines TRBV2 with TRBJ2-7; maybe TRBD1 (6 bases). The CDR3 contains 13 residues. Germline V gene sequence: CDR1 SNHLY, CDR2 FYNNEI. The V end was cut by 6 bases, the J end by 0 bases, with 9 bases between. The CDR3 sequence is CASRDSSSYEQYF. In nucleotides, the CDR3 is TGTGCCAGCAGGGACAGTAGCTCCTACGAGCAGTACTTC. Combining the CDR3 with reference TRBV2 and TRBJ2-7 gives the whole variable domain EPEVTQTPSHQVTQMGQEVILRCVPISNHLYFYWYRQILGQKVEFLVSFYNNEISEKSEIFDDQFSVERPDGSNFTLKIRSTKLEDSAMYFCASRDSSSYEQYFGPGTRLTVT.

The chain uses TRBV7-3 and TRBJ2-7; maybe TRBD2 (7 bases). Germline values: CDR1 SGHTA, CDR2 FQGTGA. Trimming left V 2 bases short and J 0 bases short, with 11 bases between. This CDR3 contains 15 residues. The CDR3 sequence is CASSLAGATSYEQYF. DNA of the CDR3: TGTGCCAGCAGCTTAGCGGGGGCCACCTCCTACGAGCAGTACTTC.